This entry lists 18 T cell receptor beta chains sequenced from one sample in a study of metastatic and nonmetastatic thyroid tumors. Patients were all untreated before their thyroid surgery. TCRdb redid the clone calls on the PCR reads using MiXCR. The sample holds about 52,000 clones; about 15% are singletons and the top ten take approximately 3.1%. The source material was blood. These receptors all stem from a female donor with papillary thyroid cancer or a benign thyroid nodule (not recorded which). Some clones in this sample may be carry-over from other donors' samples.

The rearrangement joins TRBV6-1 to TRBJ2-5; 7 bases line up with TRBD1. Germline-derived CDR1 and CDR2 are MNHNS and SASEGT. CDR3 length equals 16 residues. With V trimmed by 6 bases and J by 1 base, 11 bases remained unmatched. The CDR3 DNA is TGTGCCAGCAGCCGGGACAGCTCGACCTCCCAAGAGACCCAGTACTTC. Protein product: CASSRDSSTSQETQYF.

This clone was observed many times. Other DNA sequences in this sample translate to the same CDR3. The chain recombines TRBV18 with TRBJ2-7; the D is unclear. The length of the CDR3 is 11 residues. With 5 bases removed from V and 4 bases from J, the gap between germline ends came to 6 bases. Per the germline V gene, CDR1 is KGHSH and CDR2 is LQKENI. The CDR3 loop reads CASSNGYEQYF. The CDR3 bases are TGTGCCAGCTCAAATGGATACGAGCAGTACTTC.

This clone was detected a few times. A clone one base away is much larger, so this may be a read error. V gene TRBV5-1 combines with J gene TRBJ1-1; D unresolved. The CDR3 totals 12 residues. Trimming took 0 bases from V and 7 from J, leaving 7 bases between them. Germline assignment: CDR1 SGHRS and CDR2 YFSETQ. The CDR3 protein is CASSLAGDEAFF. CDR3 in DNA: TGCGCCAGCAGCTTGGCAGGTGATGAAGCTTTCTTT.

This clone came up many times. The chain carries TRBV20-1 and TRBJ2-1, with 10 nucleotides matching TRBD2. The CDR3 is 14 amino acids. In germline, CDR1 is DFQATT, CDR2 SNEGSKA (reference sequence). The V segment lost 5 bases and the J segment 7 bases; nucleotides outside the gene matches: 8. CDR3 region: CSAALAGVRNEQFF. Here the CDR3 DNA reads TGCAGTGCTGCTCTAGCGGGGGTTAGGAATGAGCAGTTCTTC.

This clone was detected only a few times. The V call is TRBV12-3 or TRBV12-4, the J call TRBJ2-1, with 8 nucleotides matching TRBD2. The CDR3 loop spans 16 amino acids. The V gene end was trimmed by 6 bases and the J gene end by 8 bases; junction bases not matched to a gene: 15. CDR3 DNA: TGTGCCAGCAGCCAAAAACTATCGGGAGGGAGTGATGAGCAGTTCTTC. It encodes CASSQKLSGGSDEQFF.

This CDR3 reads CASSLSGISYEQYF. For the CDR3, the DNA is TGTGCCAGCAGCTTATCAGGTATCTCCTACGAGCAGTACTTC. The chain employs TRBV7-8 and TRBJ2-7, with D unclear. The V gene lost 2 bases and the J gene lost 0 bases, with 8 bases spanning the gap. This CDR3 spans 14 amino acids. Germline-derived CDR1 and CDR2 are SGHVS and FQNEAQ.

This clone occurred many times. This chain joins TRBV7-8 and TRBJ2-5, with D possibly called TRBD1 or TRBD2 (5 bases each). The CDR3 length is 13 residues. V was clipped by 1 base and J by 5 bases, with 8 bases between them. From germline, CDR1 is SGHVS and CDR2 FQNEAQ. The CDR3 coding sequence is TGTGCCAGCAGCTTAGTGTGGGGGGAGACCCAGTACTTC. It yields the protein CASSLVWGETQYF.

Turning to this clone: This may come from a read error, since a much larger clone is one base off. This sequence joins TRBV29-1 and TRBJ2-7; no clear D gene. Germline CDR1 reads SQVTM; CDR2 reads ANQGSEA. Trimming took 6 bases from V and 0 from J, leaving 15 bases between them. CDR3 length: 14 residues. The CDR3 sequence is CSVQWFASSYEQYF. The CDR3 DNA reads TGCAGCGTCCAGTGGTTTGCAAGCTCCTACGAGCAGTACTTC.

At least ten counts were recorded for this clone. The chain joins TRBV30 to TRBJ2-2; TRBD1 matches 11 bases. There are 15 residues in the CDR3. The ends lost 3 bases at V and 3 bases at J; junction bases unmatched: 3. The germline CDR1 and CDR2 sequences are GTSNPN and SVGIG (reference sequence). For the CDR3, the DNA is TGTGCCTGGAGACGGGACAGGGGGTACACCGGGGAGCTGTTTTTT. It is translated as CAWRRDRGYTGELFF.

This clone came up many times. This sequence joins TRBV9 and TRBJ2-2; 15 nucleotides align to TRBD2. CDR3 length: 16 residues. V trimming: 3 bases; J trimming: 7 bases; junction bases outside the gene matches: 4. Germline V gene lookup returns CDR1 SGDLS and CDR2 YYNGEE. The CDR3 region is CASSGGLAGGIGELFF. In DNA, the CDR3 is TGTGCCAGCAGCGGGGGACTAGCGGGAGGAATCGGGGAGCTGTTTTTT.

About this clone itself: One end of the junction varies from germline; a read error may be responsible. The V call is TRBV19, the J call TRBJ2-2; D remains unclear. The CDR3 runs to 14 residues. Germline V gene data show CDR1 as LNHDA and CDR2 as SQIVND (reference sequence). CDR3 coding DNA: TGTGCCAGTATGACATCCCTATTCACCGTGGAGCTGTTTTTT. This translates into CASMTSLFTVELFF.

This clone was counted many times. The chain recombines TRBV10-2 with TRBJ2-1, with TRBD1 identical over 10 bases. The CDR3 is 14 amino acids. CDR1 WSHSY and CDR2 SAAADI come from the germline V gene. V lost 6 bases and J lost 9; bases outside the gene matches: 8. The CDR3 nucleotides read TGCGCCAGCAGGGCGGGACAGGGGAACAGTGAGCAGTTCTTC. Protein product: CASRAGQGNSEQFF.

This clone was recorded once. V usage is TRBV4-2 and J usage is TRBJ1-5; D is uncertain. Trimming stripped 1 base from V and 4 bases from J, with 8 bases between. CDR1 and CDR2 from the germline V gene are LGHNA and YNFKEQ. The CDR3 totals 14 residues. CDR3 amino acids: CASSQGTLNQPQHF. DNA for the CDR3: TGTGCCAGCAGCCAAGGGACCTTAAATCAGCCCCAGCATTTT.

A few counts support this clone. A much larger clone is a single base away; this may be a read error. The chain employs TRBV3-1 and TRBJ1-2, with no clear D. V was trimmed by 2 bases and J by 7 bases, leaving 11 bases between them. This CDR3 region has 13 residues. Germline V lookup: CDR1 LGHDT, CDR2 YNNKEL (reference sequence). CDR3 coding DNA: TGTGCCAGCAGCCAACAGGTGTCGCGTGGCTACACCTTC. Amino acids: CASSQQVSRGYTF.

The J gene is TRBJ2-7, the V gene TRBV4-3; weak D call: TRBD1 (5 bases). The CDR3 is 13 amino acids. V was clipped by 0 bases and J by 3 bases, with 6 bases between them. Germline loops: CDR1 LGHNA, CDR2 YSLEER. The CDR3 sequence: CASSQDQGYEQYF. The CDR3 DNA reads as TGCGCCAGCAGCCAAGATCAGGGCTACGAGCAGTACTTC.

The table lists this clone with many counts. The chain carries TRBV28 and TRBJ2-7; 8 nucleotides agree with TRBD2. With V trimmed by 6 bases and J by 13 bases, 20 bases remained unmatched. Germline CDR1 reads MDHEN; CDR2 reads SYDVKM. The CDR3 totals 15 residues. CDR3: CASRDPGTSDHGHYF. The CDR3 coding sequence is TGTGCCAGCAGGGACCCCGGGACTAGTGACCATGGGCATTACTTC.

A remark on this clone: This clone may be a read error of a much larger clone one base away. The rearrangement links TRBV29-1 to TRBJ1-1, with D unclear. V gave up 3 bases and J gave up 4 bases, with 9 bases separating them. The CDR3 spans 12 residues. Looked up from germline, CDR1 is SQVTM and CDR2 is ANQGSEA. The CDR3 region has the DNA TGCAGCGTTGATGTCGGGGTCACTGAAGCTTTCTTT. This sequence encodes CSVDVGVTEAFF. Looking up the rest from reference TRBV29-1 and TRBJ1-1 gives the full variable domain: SAVISQKPSRDICQRGTSLTIQCQVDSQVTMMFWYRQQPGQSLTLIATANQGSEATYESGFVIDKFPISRPNLTFSTLTVSNMSPEDSSIYLCSVDVGVTEAFFGQGTRLTVV.

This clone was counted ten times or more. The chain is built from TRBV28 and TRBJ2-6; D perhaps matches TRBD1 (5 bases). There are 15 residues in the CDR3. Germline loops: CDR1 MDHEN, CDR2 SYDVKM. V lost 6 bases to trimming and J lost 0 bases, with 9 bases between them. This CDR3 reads CASSLTGSGANVLTF. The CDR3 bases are TGTGCCAGCAGCCTTACAGGCTCTGGGGCCAACGTCCTGACTTTC.